The 3 T cell receptor beta chains given below trace back to one sample, sequenced in a study of shared clonotypes between healthy human individuals. The method was immunoSEQ multiplex PCR; TCRdb's version includes in-frame clones alone and lacks a portion of them. The data show fewer than 400,000 clones, approximately 79% seen once. The sample was memory CD4+ T cells sorted from blood. Described subset: CD45RA-negative fraction. The receptors shown here come from a man under 40 in good health.

This chain uses TRBV20-1 with TRBJ2-1, with 9 bases lining up with TRBD2. Germline V gene data show CDR1 as DFQATT and CDR2 as SNEGSKA (reference sequence). This CDR3 has 11 amino acids. The CDR3 reads CSHYSGGEQFF. The CDR3 region has the DNA TGCAGCCACTATAGCGGGGGAGAGCAGTTCTTC.

In its sample, this clone was seen many times. This specimen includes other DNA sequences encoding the same CDR3. The V gene is TRBV5-1, the J gene TRBJ2-3; D is uncertain. V lost 1 base to trimming and J lost 6 bases, with 6 bases between them. This CDR3 contains 12 residues. Germline V lookup: CDR1 SGHRS, CDR2 YFSETQ. CDR3 loop: CASSLSSDTQYF. In DNA, the CDR3 is TGCGCCAGCAGCTTGTCAAGCGATACGCAGTATTTT. Based on the CDR3 plus reference TRBV5-1 and TRBJ2-3, the full variable domain is KAGVTQTPRYLIKTRGQQVTLSCSPISGHRSVSWYQQTPGQGLQFLFEYFSETQRNKGNFPGRFSGRQFSNSRSEMNVSTLELGDSALYLCASSLSSDTQYFGPGTRLTVL.

The V and J genes are TRBV29-1 and TRBJ1-1, with unresolved D. In germline, CDR1 is SQVTM, CDR2 ANQGSEA. The CDR3 has 13 amino acids. V was cut by 5 bases and J by 0 bases, with 10 bases left in between. The CDR3 nucleotides read TGCAGCGTTTTTCGGGTGATGAACACTGAAGCTTTCTTT. Its translation is CSVFRVMNTEAFF.